The T cell receptor beta chain described here comes from a study of T cell repertoires in cytomegalovirus infection (dated by TCRdb to the late 2010s). Turning to the overall study: Donor HLA type was relevant to the analysis, as public TCR beta signatures indicated carriage of CMV infection together with the matching HLA type.

In the germline V gene, CDR1 corresponds to MNHEY and CDR2 to SVGAGI. The CDR3 goes from the cysteine to the phenylalanine over 16 residues. The kept DNA is CDR3 alone, 48 bases in frame from the first base. V lost 5 bases and J lost 9 bases, and the count of bases not matched to a germline gene is 10. The table lists this clonotype with a few counts. Its binding antigen is unknown. There are no base qualities to consult, and no much larger clone falls within one base. What the work shows at the level of the full study, not this receptor alone: The ex vivo response was dominated by HLA-C-restricted CMV-specific TCR beta clonotypes, and the single most frequent clonotype in two of eight donors was supplied by these HLA-C-restricted clonotypes. Cumulative frequency of public TCR beta family members discriminated carriers of CMV infection plus the relevant HLA type in this cohort and an independent approximately 370-donor cohort.

Sequencing was carried out with an Illumina HiSeq 1500. Using fastp at Q25 and MiXCR, TCRdb reprocessed the public reads and kept productive beta chains. Merged by CDR3 protein, the rows form single entries marked with the most common genes and DNA. Counted in this sample were approximately 700,000 distinct CDR3 sequences; roughly a third of them appeared once. The biggest ten clones account for around 2.8% of the sample. Sequencing was carried out using PBMCs. The clonotype was recovered from a human donor in good health (CMV status not recorded). Some clones in this sample may be carry-over from other donors' samples. The receptor chain draws on TRBV6-5 and TRBJ1-6, and 10 junction bases match TRBD1. CDR3 region: CASSPTSGTGASPLHF. The nucleotide sequence is given as TGTGCCAGCAGTCCCACATCCGGGACAGGGGCTTCACCCCTCCACTTT.